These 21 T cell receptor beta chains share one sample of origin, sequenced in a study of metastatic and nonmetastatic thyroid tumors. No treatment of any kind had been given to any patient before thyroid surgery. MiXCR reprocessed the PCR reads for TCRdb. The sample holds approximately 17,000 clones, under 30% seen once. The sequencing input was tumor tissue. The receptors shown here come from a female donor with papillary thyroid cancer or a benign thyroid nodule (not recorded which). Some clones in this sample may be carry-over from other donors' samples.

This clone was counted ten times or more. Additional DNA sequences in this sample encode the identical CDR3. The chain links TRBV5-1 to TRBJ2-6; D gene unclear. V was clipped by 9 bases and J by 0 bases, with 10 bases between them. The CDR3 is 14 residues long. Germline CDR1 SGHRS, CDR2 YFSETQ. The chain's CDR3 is CATSPGSGANVLTF. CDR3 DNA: TGCGCCACCTCCCCCGGCTCTGGGGCCAACGTCCTGACTTTC.

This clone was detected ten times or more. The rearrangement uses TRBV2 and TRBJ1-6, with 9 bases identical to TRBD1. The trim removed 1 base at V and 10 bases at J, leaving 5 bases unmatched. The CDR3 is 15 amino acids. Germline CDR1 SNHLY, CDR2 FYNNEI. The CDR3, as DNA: TGTGCCAGCAGTGAAGAAGGGACAGGGAGCTCACCCCTCCACTTT. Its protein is CASSEEGTGSSPLHF.

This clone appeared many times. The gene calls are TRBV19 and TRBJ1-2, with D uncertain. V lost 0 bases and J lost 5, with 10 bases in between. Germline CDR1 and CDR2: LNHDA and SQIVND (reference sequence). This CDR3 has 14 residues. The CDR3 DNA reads TGTGCCAGTAGTATAGACCCGGGTTGGTATGGCTACACCTTC. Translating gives CASSIDPGWYGYTF.

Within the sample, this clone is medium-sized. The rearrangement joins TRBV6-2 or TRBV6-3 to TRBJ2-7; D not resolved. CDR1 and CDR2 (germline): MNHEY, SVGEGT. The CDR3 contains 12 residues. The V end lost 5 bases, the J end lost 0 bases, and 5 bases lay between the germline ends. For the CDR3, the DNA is TGTGCCAGCAGTCTTAGCTCCTACGAGCAGTACTTC. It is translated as CASSLSSYEQYF.

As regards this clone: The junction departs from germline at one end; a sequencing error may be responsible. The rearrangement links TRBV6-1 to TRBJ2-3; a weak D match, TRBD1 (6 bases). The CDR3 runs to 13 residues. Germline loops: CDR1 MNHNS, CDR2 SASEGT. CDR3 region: CASRGGYTDTQYF. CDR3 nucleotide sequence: TGTGCCAGCAGAGGGGGTTACACAGATACTCAGTATTTT.

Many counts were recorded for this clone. CDR3 coding DNA: TGTGCCAGCAGCTTAGTAATGTACGAGCAGTACTTC. It codes for CASSLVMYEQYF. The chain uses TRBV11-2 and TRBJ2-7; no definite D call. The CDR3 extends over 12 amino acids. Germline V gene lookup returns CDR1 SGHAT and CDR2 FQNNGV. V was clipped by 1 base and J by 4 bases, with 5 bases between them.

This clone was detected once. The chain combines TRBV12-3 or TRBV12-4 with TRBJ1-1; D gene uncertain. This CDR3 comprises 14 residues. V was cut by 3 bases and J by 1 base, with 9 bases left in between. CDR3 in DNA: TGTGCCAGCAGTTTCGGGCTGACGAACACTGAAGCTTTCTTT. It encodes CASSFGLTNTEAFF.

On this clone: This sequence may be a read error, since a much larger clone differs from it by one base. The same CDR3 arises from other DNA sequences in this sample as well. This CDR3 is CASSGIAGGLDTQYF. The CDR3 DNA follows: TGCGCCAGCAGTGGAATAGCTGGGGGGCTGGATACGCAGTATTTT. The chain couples TRBV10-1 to TRBJ2-3, with D perhaps given as TRBD1 or TRBD2 (6 bases each). This CDR3 is built from 15 residues. The V end lost 4 bases, the J end lost 6 bases, and 17 bases lay between the germline ends. From germline, CDR1 is WNHNN and CDR2 SYGVQD (reference sequence).

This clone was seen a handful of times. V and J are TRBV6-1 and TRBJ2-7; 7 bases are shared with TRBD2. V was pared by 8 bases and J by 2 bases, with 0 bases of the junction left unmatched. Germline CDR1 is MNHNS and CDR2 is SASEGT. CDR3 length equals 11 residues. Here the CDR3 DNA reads TGTGCCAGCGGGAGGGCCTACGAGCAGTACTTC. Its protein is CASGRAYEQYF.

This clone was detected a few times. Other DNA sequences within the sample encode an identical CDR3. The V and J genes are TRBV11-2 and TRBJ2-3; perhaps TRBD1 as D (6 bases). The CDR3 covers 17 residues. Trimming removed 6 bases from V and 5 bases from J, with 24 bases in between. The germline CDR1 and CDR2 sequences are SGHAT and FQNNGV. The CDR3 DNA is TGTGCCAGCAGGGGGAGATTGCGTGGGGGCCGGGAAGATACGCAGTATTTT. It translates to CASRGRLRGGREDTQYF.

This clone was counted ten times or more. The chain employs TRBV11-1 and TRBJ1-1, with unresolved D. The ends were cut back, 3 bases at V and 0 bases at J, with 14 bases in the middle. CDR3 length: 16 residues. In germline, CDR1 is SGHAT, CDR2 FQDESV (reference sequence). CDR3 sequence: CASSFPPLDLNTEAFF. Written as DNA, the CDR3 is TGTGCCAGCAGCTTCCCTCCCCTCGACCTGAACACTGAAGCTTTCTTT.

The CDR3: CASSRAGLGVPYEQYF. In DNA form, the CDR3 reads TGTGCCAGCAGCAGGGCGGGACTGGGGGTACCTTACGAGCAGTACTTC. The chain carries TRBV6-1 and TRBJ2-7; possible D gene TRBD2, 6 bases. Trimming pared 6 bases from V and 4 bases from J, leaving 22 bases between. CDR3 length: 16 amino acids. CDR1 is MNHNS and CDR2 is SASEGT in the germline V gene.

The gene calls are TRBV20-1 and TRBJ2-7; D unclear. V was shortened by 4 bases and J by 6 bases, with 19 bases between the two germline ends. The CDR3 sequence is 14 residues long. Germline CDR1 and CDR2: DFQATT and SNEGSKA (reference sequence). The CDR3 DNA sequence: TGCAGTGCTATCGCCGTAGGAGAGGTCTCCGAGCAGTACTTC. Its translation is CSAIAVGEVSEQYF.

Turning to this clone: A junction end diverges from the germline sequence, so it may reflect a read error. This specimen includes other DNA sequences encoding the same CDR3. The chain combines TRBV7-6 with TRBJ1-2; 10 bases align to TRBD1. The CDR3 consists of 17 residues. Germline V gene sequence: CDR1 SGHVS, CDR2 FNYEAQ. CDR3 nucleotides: TGCGCCAGCAGCCCAGGAGACAGGGGGCATATTGACTATGGATACACCTTC. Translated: CASSPGDRGHIDYGYTF. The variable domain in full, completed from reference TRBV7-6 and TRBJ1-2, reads GAGVSQSPRYKVTKRGQDVALRCDPISGHVSLYWYRQALGQGPEFLTYFNYEAQQDKSGLPNDRFSAERPEGSISTLTIQRTEQRDSAMYRCASSPGDRGHIDYGYTFGSGTRLTVV.

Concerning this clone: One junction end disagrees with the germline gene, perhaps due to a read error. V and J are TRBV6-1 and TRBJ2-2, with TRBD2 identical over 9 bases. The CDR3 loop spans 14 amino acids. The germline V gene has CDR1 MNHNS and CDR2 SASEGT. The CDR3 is CASTLTSGTGDLFF. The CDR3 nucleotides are TGTGCCAGCACCTTGACTAGCGGCACCGGGGATCTGTTTTTT.

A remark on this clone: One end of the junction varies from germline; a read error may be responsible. The CDR3 nucleotides are TGCAGTGCCAGAGAACTAGCTTCCTCCAAAAACATTCAGTACTTC. This translates into CSARELASSKNIQYF. The chain links TRBV20-1 to TRBJ2-4; a possible D gene is TRBD2 (6 bases). The V gene's germline CDR1 is DFQATT and CDR2 SNEGSKA (reference sequence). This CDR3 is built from 15 residues.

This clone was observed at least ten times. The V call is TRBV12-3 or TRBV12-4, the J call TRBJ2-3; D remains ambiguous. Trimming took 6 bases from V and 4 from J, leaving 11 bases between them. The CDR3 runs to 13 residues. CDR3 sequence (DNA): TGTGCCAGCAGGTTCCCTTACTCAGATACGCAGTATTTT. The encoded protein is CASRFPYSDTQYF.

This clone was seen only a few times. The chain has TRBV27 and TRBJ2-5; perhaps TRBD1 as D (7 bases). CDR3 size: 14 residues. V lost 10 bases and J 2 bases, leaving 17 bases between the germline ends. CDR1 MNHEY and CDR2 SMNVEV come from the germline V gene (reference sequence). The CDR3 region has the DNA TGTGCCACCGGGCCAGGGGGGTTACAAGAGACCCAGTACTTC. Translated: CATGPGGLQETQYF.

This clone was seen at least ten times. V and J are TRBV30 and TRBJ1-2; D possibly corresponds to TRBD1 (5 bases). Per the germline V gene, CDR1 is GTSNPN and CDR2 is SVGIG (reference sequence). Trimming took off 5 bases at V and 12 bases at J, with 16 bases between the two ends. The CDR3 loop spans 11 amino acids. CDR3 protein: CAWRHPGGDTF. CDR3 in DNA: TGTGCCTGGCGCCACCCCGGAGGGGACACCTTC.

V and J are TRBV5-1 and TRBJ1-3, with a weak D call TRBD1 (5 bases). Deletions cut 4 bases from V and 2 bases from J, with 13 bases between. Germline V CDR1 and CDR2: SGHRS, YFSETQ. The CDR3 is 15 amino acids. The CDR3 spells CASSIHRGAGNTIYF. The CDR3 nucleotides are TGCGCCAGCAGCATCCATAGAGGGGCTGGAAACACCATATATTTT.

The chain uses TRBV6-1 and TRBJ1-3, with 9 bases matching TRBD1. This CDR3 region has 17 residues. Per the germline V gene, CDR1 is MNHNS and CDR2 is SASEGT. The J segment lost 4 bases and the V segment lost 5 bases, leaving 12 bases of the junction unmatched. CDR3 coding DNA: TGTGCCAGCAGTCCCTTAGGCGGACAGGGGAAAGGAAACACCATATATTTT. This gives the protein CASSPLGGQGKGNTIYF.